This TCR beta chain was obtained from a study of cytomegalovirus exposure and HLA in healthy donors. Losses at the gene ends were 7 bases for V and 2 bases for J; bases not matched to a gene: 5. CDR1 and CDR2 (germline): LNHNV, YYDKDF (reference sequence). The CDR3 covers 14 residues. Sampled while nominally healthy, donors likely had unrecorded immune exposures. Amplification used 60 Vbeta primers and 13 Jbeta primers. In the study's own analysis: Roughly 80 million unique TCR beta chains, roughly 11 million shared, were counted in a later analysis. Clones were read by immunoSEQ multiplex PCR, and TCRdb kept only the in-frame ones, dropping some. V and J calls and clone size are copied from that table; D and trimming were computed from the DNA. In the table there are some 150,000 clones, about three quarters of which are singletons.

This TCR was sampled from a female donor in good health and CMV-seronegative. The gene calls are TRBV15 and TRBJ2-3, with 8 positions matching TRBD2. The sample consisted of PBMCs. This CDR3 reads CATTRGGPTDTQYF. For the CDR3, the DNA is TGTGCCACCACACGGGGGGGACCCACAGATACGCAGTATTTT.